These 21 T cell receptor beta chains were all obtained from the same sample, sequenced in a study of CXCR3-negative and CXCR3-positive naive CD8 T cells. Study-level results: CXCR3-positive naive cells had more hydrophobic TRB CDR3s than CXCR3-negative naive cells.

UMI labels and 5' RACE were used to prepare the TRB cDNA libraries. TCRdb reprocessed the 5' RACE reads and reports one entry per CDR3 protein, with no DNA. This sample's table reports 150,000 to 160,000 distinct CDR3 sequences. These receptors have no known antigen. The sample was naive CXCR3+ CD8+ T cells from blood. Subset noted: CD45RO-CCR7+CD27+CD95- naive CD8+ T cells expressing CXCR3 (TNR3+). These receptors all stem from a human donor in good health. Some clones in this sample may be carry-over from other donors' samples.

The chain uses TRBV7-9 and TRBJ2-7; TCRdb calls TRBD1, which cannot be checked without DNA. There are 13 residues in the CDR3. The germline CDR1 and CDR2 sequences are SEHNR and FQNEAQ (reference sequence). The CDR3 spells CASSVEQGSEQYF.

This CDR3 reads CASSSMTGYNSPLHF. This sequence joins TRBV28 and TRBJ1-6; as DNA is missing, the TRBD1 call by TCRdb cannot be tested. The CDR3 has 15 amino acids. Germline lookup yields CDR1 MDHEN and CDR2 SYDVKM.

The rearrangement joins TRBV4-1 to TRBJ2-3. Germline CDR1 MGHRA, CDR2 YSYEKL. The CDR3 totals 12 residues. The CDR3 here is CAVGLATDTQYF.

This chain links TRBV19 with TRBJ2-1; TCRdb designates TRBD1, a call that cannot be tested without DNA. Germline assignment: CDR1 LNHDA and CDR2 SQIVND (reference sequence). CDR3 length: 15 residues. CDR3 residues: CASSIGDRGYNEQFF.

The V gene is TRBV5-1, the J gene TRBJ1-1; TCRdb gives TRBD1 as the D gene, but with no DNA this cannot be confirmed. The CDR3 length is 15 residues. Per germline, CDR1 SGHRS and CDR2 YFSETQ. CDR3 sequence: CASSLEQGVNTEAFF.

The chain carries TRBV27 and TRBJ2-7; TCRdb returns TRBD2, unconfirmable since there is no DNA. This CDR3 has 16 amino acids. The V gene's germline CDR1 is MNHEY and CDR2 SMNVEV (reference sequence). The CDR3 here is CASSREGKRGSYEQYF.

This rearrangement joins TRBV9 to TRBJ2-1; TCRdb picks TRBD1, but there is no DNA to check that call. This CDR3 contains 13 residues. CDR1 and CDR2 (germline): SGDLS, YYNGEE. CDR3 sequence reads: CASSVGTDNEQFF.

The chain combines TRBV4-1 with TRBJ1-5; checking the TCRdb D call of TRBD1 is not possible without DNA. The germline CDR1 and CDR2 sequences are MGHRA and YSYEKL. The length of the CDR3 is 16 residues. The CDR3 region is CASSQAPVGSNQPQHF.

J is TRBJ1-5 and V is TRBV24-1. The CDR3 contains 14 residues. CDR1 and CDR2 (germline): KGHDR, SFDVKD. CDR3 sequence: CATSDDAFNQPQHF.

The chain is built from TRBV19 and TRBJ2-7; the TCRdb call, TRBD1, lacks DNA for checking. Germline V lookup: CDR1 LNHDA, CDR2 SQIVND (reference sequence). The CDR3 length is 17 residues. The CDR3 here is CASSWVTGTSISYEQYF.

V is TRBV9 and J is TRBJ2-7. The CDR3 has 14 amino acids. In germline, CDR1 is SGDLS, CDR2 YYNGEE. CDR3 region: CASSPGQAPYEQYF.

This chain links TRBV12-3 or TRBV12-4 with TRBJ2-3; with no DNA, the TCRdb D assignment of TRBD2 cannot be verified. The CDR3 totals 14 residues. The CDR3: CASTPSGLTDTQYF.

This chain uses TRBV5-6 with TRBJ2-4; TCRdb's assignment of TRBD1 cannot be checked, as there is no DNA. Per the germline V gene, CDR1 is SGHDT and CDR2 is YYEEEE. This CDR3 is 14 amino acids long. The CDR3: CASSLGAAKNIQYF. Filled out from reference TRBV5-6 and TRBJ2-4, the complete variable domain reads DAGVTQSPTHLIKTRGQQVTLRCSPKSGHDTVSWYQQALGQGPQFIFQYYEEEERQRGNFPDRFSGHQFPNYSSELNVNALLLGDSALYLCASSLGAAKNIQYFGAGTRLSVL.

The gene calls are TRBV5-1 and TRBJ2-1; the D call from TCRdb, TRBD2, cannot be confirmed without DNA. Germline-derived CDR1 and CDR2 are SGHRS and YFSETQ. The CDR3 totals 16 residues. The CDR3 protein is CASRASGRASYNEQFF.

The V gene is TRBV7-6, the J gene TRBJ2-7; no DNA is available, so the TRBD1 call from TCRdb remains unchecked. The CDR3 contains 13 residues. Germline CDR1 is SGHVS and CDR2 is FNYEAQ. CDR3 sequence: CASSLSLGREQYF.

The chain employs TRBV18 and TRBJ2-1; checking the TCRdb D call of TRBD2 is not possible without DNA. This CDR3 is 15 amino acids long. Germline V gene sequence: CDR1 KGHSH, CDR2 LQKENI. Here the CDR3 reads CASSPLTSEYNEQFF.

The rearrangement links TRBV12-2 to TRBJ2-5; the D gene TCRdb calls, TRBD1, cannot be checked with no DNA. TRBV12-2 is listed as a pseudogene. The CDR3 extends over 16 amino acids. The CDR3 spells CASRSHTGRDKKTQYF.

V usage is TRBV5-1 and J usage is TRBJ2-7; TCRdb indicates TRBD1, and absent DNA this call remains unverified. Germline lookup yields CDR1 SGHRS and CDR2 YFSETQ. This CDR3 is 14 amino acids long. The CDR3 spells CASSAGSGSYEQYF.

V usage is TRBV27 and J usage is TRBJ1-1. Germline assignment: CDR1 MNHEY and CDR2 SMNVEV (reference sequence). CDR3 length equals 14 residues. The CDR3: CASSSPGLGTEAFF.

The chain is built from TRBV20-1 and TRBJ2-1. Germline-derived CDR1 and CDR2 are DFQATT and SNEGSKA (reference sequence). The CDR3 contains 13 residues. CDR3: CSARDRAYNEQFF.

The CDR3 reads CASSLSGFLYEQYF. The chain links TRBV12-3 or TRBV12-4 to TRBJ2-7; lacking DNA, the TRBD1 call made by TCRdb goes unchecked. The CDR3 consists of 14 residues.